This passage covers 24 T cell receptor beta chains from one sample sequenced in a study of blood T cell repertoires in COVID-19. Clones were read by immunoSEQ multiplex PCR, and TCRdb kept only the in-frame ones, dropping some. Seen here are more than 65,000 clones, under 80% observed once, and the top ten hold under 30%. Specimen: peripheral blood. Receptor source: a woman of 80 years or more with active or convalescent COVID-19.

The chain is built from TRBV20-1 and TRBJ2-7, with 15 bases matching TRBD2. This CDR3 comprises 17 residues. Germline loops: CDR1 DFQATT, CDR2 SNEGSKA (reference sequence). Germline trimming cut 3 bases from V and 4 bases from J; bases unmatched to any gene: 10. The CDR3 DNA sequence: TGCAGTGCTAGTCTAATAGGGACTAGCGGGGGGACTTACGAGCAGTACTTC. Encoded protein: CSASLIGTSGGTYEQYF.

This clone turned up a few times. The CDR3 nucleotides are TGTGCCAGCACCCTTCATGGACAGGGAACGGGGTCACCCCTCCACTTT. Amino acids: CASTLHGQGTGSPLHF. The V gene is TRBV7-8, the J gene TRBJ1-6; the match to TRBD1 covers 8 bases. The CDR3 is 16 residues long. V dropped 7 bases and J dropped 10; count of bases not matched to a gene: 15. Per germline, CDR1 SGHVS and CDR2 FQNEAQ.

The chain uses TRBV27 and TRBJ2-1, with 10 bases aligning to TRBD2. Unmatched junction bases numbered 13, after V lost 6 bases and J lost 8 bases. CDR3 size: 16 residues. The V gene's germline CDR1 is MNHEY and CDR2 SMNVEV (reference sequence). In DNA form, the CDR3 reads TGTGCCAGCAGCCCCCTAGCGGGGGCAATTGGGGATGAGCAGTTCTTC. Translation gives CASSPLAGAIGDEQFF.

The V and J genes are TRBV7-6 and TRBJ2-4, with a tentative D call TRBD1 (6 bases). Germline lookup yields CDR1 SGHVS and CDR2 FNYEAQ. The V gene lost 4 bases and the J gene lost 0 bases, with 13 bases spanning the gap. The CDR3 consists of 16 residues. The DNA of the CDR3 is TGTGCCAGCAGCTCGGGACAAACGCTAGCCAAAAACATTCAGTACTTC. Its translation: CASSSGQTLAKNIQYF.

V usage is TRBV18 and J usage is TRBJ1-5; D may be TRBD1 (6 bases). Germline values: CDR1 KGHSH, CDR2 LQKENI. The CDR3 is 17 amino acids. V was trimmed by 4 bases and J by 0 bases, leaving 16 bases between them. CDR3 loop: CASSLSFLQGSNQPQHF. The DNA for the CDR3 is TGTGCCAGCTCACTTTCATTTCTACAGGGTAGCAATCAGCCCCAGCATTTT.

The V and J genes are TRBV12-5 and TRBJ2-5; D call uncertain. The CDR3 contains 12 residues. The germline CDR1 and CDR2 sequences are LGHNT and FRNRAP. V was shortened by 9 bases and J by 5 bases, with 13 bases between the two germline ends. The CDR3 loop reads CASSSYGETQYF. CDR3 sequence (DNA): TGTGCTAGCTCATCGTACGGGGAGACCCAGTACTTC.

CDR3 sequence (DNA): TGCGCCAGCAGCCAAATAGCGGGGGGGTCCTACAATGAGCAGTTCTTC. Translation gives CASSQIAGGSYNEQFF. The chain recombines TRBV4-1 with TRBJ2-1, with 11 bases aligning to TRBD2. The germline CDR1 and CDR2 sequences are MGHRA and YSYEKL. V dropped 2 bases and J dropped 1; count of bases not matched to a gene: 1. The CDR3 is 16 residues long.

The chain has TRBV7-2 and TRBJ2-1, with TRBD1 matching 8 bases. The germline V gene has CDR1 SGHTA and CDR2 FQGNSA. The trim removed 4 bases at V and 12 bases at J, leaving 8 bases unmatched. The length of the CDR3 is 13 residues. CDR3 in amino acids: CASSWDRTRGQFF. The CDR3 nucleotides are TGTGCCAGCAGCTGGGACAGGACCCGGGGGCAGTTCTTC.

The chain combines TRBV5-1 with TRBJ2-7, with 8 bases identical to TRBD1. In germline, CDR1 is SGHRS, CDR2 YFSETQ. The CDR3 spans 16 residues. The V and J ends lost 3 bases and 7 bases, in that order; junction bases with no gene match: 15. The CDR3 bases are TGCGCCAGCAGCTCAGAAGACCGCGGACAGGGTGGGGAGCAGTACTTC. The encoded protein is CASSSEDRGQGGEQYF. The variable domain in full, completed from reference TRBV5-1 and TRBJ2-7, reads KAGVTQTPRYLIKTRGQQVTLSCSPISGHRSVSWYQQTPGQGLQFLFEYFSETQRNKGNFPGRFSGRQFSNSRSEMNVSTLELGDSALYLCASSSEDRGQGGEQYFGPGTRLTVT.

The rearrangement links TRBV30 to TRBJ2-6; D remains unclear. Trimming removed 3 bases from V and 0 bases from J, with 21 bases in between. This CDR3 contains 19 residues. Germline V gene lookup returns CDR1 GTSNPN and CDR2 SVGIG (reference sequence). CDR3 residues: CAWSAYTGDFLSGANVLTF. CDR3 nucleotides: TGTGCCTGGAGCGCGTACACGGGTGATTTCCTCTCTGGGGCCAACGTCCTGACTTTC. Supplemented by reference TRBV30 and TRBJ2-6, the full variable domain reads SQTIHQWPATLVQPVGSPLSLECTVEGTSNPNLYWYRQAAGRGLQLLFYSVGIGQISSEVPQNLSASRPQDRQFILSSKKLLLSDSGFYLCAWSAYTGDFLSGANVLTFGAGSRLTVL.

The chain uses TRBV7-9 and TRBJ1-2; D is uncertain. Trimming took off 5 bases at V and 4 bases at J, with 11 bases between the two ends. Germline V lookup: CDR1 SEHNR, CDR2 FQNEAQ (reference sequence). This CDR3 comprises 13 residues. CDR3 amino acids: CASSPDGLYGYTF. CDR3 nucleotide sequence: TGTGCCAGCAGCCCGGACGGACTCTATGGCTACACCTTC.

This chain links TRBV30 with TRBJ1-6, with TRBD1 matching over 10 bases. The CDR3 has 14 residues. Germline values: CDR1 GTSNPN, CDR2 SVGIG (reference sequence). This chain's CDR3 is CAYNGGQGISPLHF. In nucleotides, the CDR3 is TGTGCATACAATGGGGGACAGGGGATCTCACCCCTCCACTTT.

The chain has TRBV9 and TRBJ2-1; TRBD1 agrees at 9 bases. CDR3 length: 15 residues. The V gene end was trimmed by 0 bases and the J gene end by 7 bases; junction bases not matched to a gene: 5. Germline values: CDR1 SGDLS, CDR2 YYNGEE. The CDR3 is CASSVARTGENEQFF. CDR3 sequence (DNA): TGTGCCAGCAGCGTAGCCAGGACAGGGGAAAATGAGCAGTTCTTC.

The chain recombines TRBV6-2 or TRBV6-3 with TRBJ1-2; a possible D gene is TRBD1 (6 bases). V gave up 6 bases and J gave up 3 bases, with 11 bases separating them. CDR1 MNHEY and CDR2 SVGEGT come from the germline V gene. CDR3 length: 13 amino acids. The CDR3 coding sequence is TGTGCCAGCAGCCGAAAGGGGGACTATGGCTACACCTTC. This translates into CASSRKGDYGYTF.

V and J are TRBV2 and TRBJ2-7; D possibly corresponds to TRBD1 (5 bases). The CDR3 covers 14 residues. CDR1 and CDR2 from the germline V gene are SNHLY and FYNNEI. V was trimmed by 6 bases and J by 0 bases, leaving 12 bases between them. CDR3 nucleotide sequence: TGTGCCAGCAGGCGGACACCGAGCTCCTACGAGCAGTACTTC. Its protein is CASRRTPSSYEQYF.

V and J are TRBV24-1 and TRBJ2-3; unclear D gene. This CDR3 has 12 residues. The germline gives CDR1 KGHDR, CDR2 SFDVKD. The V gene lost 3 bases and the J gene lost 5 bases, with 5 bases spanning the gap. The CDR3, as DNA: TGTGCCACCAGTGATCCAGAAGATACGCAGTATTTT. This codes for CATSDPEDTQYF.

The chain joins TRBV5-4 to TRBJ2-5; 8 bases align to TRBD2. V lost 5 bases, J lost 0 bases, and 6 bases stayed unmatched. The CDR3 contains 15 residues. Germline-derived CDR1 and CDR2 are SGHNT and YYREEE (reference sequence). CDR3: CASSPTLADQETQYF. CDR3 DNA sequence: TGTGCCAGCAGTCCCACACTAGCGGACCAAGAGACCCAGTACTTC. The full variable domain, rest sourced from reference TRBV5-4 and TRBJ2-5, is ETGVTQSPTHLIKTRGQQVTLRCSSQSGHNTVSWYQQALGQGPQFIFQYYREEENGRGNFPPRFSGLQFPNYSSELNVNALELDDSALYLCASSPTLADQETQYFGPGTRLLVL.

As DNA, the CDR3 is TGTGCCAGCAGCTTGGGGGGACAGGGCACAGATACGCAGTATTTT. Translating it yields CASSLGGQGTDTQYF. This sequence joins TRBV5-4 and TRBJ2-3; 8 nucleotides agree with TRBD1. CDR3 length equals 15 residues. The trim removed 0 bases at V and 1 base at J, leaving 1 base unmatched. Per the germline V gene, CDR1 is SGHNT and CDR2 is YYREEE (reference sequence).

The chain carries TRBV5-1 and TRBJ2-1; tentatively, D is TRBD1 (5 bases). Germline V lookup: CDR1 SGHRS, CDR2 YFSETQ. The CDR3 has 14 amino acids. The V end was cut by 0 bases, the J end by 5 bases, with 9 bases between. The CDR3 loop is CASSLGGEDNEQFF. CDR3 bases: TGCGCCAGCAGCTTGGGGGGCGAGGACAATGAGCAGTTCTTC.

This clone has a single count. This rearrangement joins TRBV15 to TRBJ2-7; 9 bases agree with TRBD2. The CDR3 runs 15 residues. The trim removed 1 base at V and 2 bases at J, leaving 3 bases unmatched. Germline V gene lookup returns CDR1 LNHNV and CDR2 YYDKDF (reference sequence). CDR3: CATSRGTSEPYEQYF. In DNA form, the CDR3 reads TGTGCCACCAGCAGAGGGACTAGCGAACCCTACGAGCAGTACTTC.

The chain uses TRBV6-5 and TRBJ2-1; 16 positions agree with TRBD2. The germline gives CDR1 MNHEY, CDR2 SVGAGI. The ends lost 10 bases at V and 5 bases at J; junction bases unmatched: 5. This CDR3 is 15 amino acids long. The CDR3 region is CATTGLAGGNNEQFF. The CDR3 DNA reads TGTGCCACAACGGGACTAGCGGGGGGGAACAATGAGCAGTTCTTC.

J is TRBJ2-1 and V is TRBV6-5, with TRBD1 identical over 10 bases. The germline V gene encodes CDR1 MNHEY and CDR2 SVGAGI. The CDR3 totals 13 residues. J gave up 7 bases and V 8 bases, and 5 bases lay outside the gene matches. The CDR3 coding sequence is TGTGCCAGCGGGACAGGGGTGGGGAATGAGCAGTTCTTC. Translated: CASGTGVGNEQFF.

This clone was seen a handful of times. This chain joins TRBV2 and TRBJ2-7, with a weak D call TRBD1 (5 bases). Trimming shortened V by 6 bases and J by 2 bases, and 14 bases separated the two germline ends. This CDR3 is 14 amino acids long. Germline V CDR1 and CDR2: SNHLY, FYNNEI. The CDR3 spells CASRSDSAAYEQYF. The DNA for the CDR3 is TGTGCCAGCAGATCCGACAGCGCGGCCTACGAGCAGTACTTC.

This clone was detected a few times. The V and J genes are TRBV10-1 and TRBJ2-3; D is ambiguous. The CDR3 is 16 residues long. Trimming left V 3 bases short and J 4 bases short, with 17 bases between. Germline V gene sequence: CDR1 WNHNN, CDR2 SYGVQD (reference sequence). The CDR3 loop reads CASSDPTDGAADTQYF. CDR3 nucleotides: TGCGCCAGCAGTGACCCTACCGACGGAGCCGCAGATACGCAGTATTTT.